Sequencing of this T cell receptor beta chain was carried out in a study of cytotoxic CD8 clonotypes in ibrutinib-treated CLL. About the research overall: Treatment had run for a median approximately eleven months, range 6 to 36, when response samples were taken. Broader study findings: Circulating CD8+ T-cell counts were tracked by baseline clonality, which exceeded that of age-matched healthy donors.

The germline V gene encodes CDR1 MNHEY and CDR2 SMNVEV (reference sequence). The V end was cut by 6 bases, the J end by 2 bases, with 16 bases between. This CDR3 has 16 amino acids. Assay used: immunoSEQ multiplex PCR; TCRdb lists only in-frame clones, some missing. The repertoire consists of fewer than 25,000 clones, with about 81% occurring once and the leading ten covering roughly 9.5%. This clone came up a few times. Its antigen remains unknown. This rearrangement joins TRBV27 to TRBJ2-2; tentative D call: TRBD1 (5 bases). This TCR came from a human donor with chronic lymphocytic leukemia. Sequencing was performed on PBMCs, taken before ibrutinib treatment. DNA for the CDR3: TGTGCCAGCAGGTTTTCAGGCAGGGATAACACCGGGGAGCTGTTTTTT. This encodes CASRFSGRDNTGELFF.